This TCR beta chain was identified in a study of CXCR3-negative and CXCR3-positive naive CD8 T cells. This CDR3 contains 17 residues. The V gene's germline CDR1 is SGHTA and CDR2 FQGNSA. The libraries of TRB cDNA were prepared using 5' RACE with UMI labels. Reprocessing the 5' RACE reads, TCRdb reports a single entry for every CDR3 protein and omits DNA. The sample's table shows roughly 89,000 distinct CDR3 sequences. This TCR derives from a human donor in good health. Some clones in this sample may be carry-over from other donors' samples. The V call is TRBV7-2, the J call TRBJ2-7; there is no DNA to check the TCRdb D call of TRBD2. Sequencing input: naive CXCR3- CD8+ T cells from blood. Subset noted: CD45RO-CCR7+CD27+CD95- naive CD8+ T cells lacking CXCR3 (TNR3-). The CDR3 sequence is CASSLAFAGRNSYEQYF.